The rows below give T cell receptor beta chains drawn from one sample of a study of blood T cell repertoires in COVID-19. TCRdb keeps only in-frame clones here, not all; method: immunoSEQ multiplex PCR. The table lists approximately 170,000 clones, 70% to 90% of them singletons, with under 3.5% in the top ten. The sequenced sample was peripheral blood. These receptors were collected from a woman older than 75 with COVID-19, enrolled during active disease. CDR3s include the opening cysteine and the closing phenylalanine or tryptophan. A D gene is named only where the DNA matches it firmly. The size of a clone is reported for some rows only, either as once, few or many, or as a class for expanded clones.

d_call	v_call	j_call	clone_size	cdr3_nt	cdr3_aa
TRBD2	TRBV7-2	TRBJ2-3	once	TGTGCCAGCAGCTTAGTCCCCGGACTAGCGGGGCTCAGCACAGATACGCAGTATTTT	CASSLVPGLAGLSTDTQYF
TRBD1	TRBV5-1	TRBJ2-7	NA	TGCGCCAGCAGCAACGGACAGGGTAGCTACGAGCAGTACTTC	CASSNGQGSYEQYF
NA	TRBV2	TRBJ1-2	few	TGTGCCAGCAGTGAAAGGAGCACCCTTGCTTTC	CASSERSTLAF
TRBD1	TRBV5-8	TRBJ2-5	NA	TGTGCCAGCAGCTCCGGGACAGGGGGCAAAGAGACCCAGTACTTC	CASSSGTGGKETQYF
TRBD1	TRBV6-5	TRBJ1-1	NA	TGTGCCAGCAGCAGACAGGGGGCGGGCACTGAAGCTTTCTTT	CASSRQGAGTEAFF
NA	TRBV4-1	TRBJ1-2	NA	TGCGCCAGCAGCCAAGGCAGGGCTAACTATGGCTACACCTTC	CASSQGRANYGYTF
NA	TRBV9	TRBJ1-2	NA	TGTGCCAGCAGCGTATACAGTAACTATGGCTACACCTTC	CASSVYSNYGYTF
NA	TRBV30	TRBJ1-2	NA	TGTGCCATGGACAGTTATGGCTACACCTTC	CAMDSYGYTF
TRBD2	TRBV10-3	TRBJ2-1	NA	TGTGCCATAGCAGCGGGGGGCCAATTTAGTTCCTACAATGAGCAGTTCTTC	CAIAAGGQFSSYNEQFF
NA	TRBV9	TRBJ1-4	NA	TGTGCCAGCAGCCCATACAGGGTCGGTGAAAAACTGTTTTTT	CASSPYRVGEKLFF
TRBD1	TRBV2	TRBJ1-2	few	TGTGCCAGCAGTTATTTACAGGGGGCAGATGGCTACACCTTC	CASSYLQGADGYTF
NA	TRBV5-4	TRBJ2-7	NA	TGTGCCAGCAGCCCCGACCGCAGGGTTGAGCAGTACTTC	CASSPDRRVEQYF
NA	TRBV29-1	TRBJ2-5	NA	TGCAGCGTCGCAGGGTTTGAGACCCAGTACTTC	CSVAGFETQYF
TRBD1	TRBV10-3	TRBJ1-2	NA	TGTGCCATCAGTGCCGGGACAGATAAAACTTACACCTTC	CAISAGTDKTYTF
NA	TRBV2	TRBJ1-5	NA	TGTGCCAGCAGAGCCGCGGTACCAAGTCAGCCCCAGCATTTT	CASRAAVPSQPQHF
NA	TRBV9	TRBJ1-5	once	TGTGCCAGCAGCGGGCCAGGGTTTTTCTTTCAGCCCCAGCATTTT	CASSGPGFFFQPQHF
NA	TRBV12-3/TRBV12-4	TRBJ2-1	NA	TGTGCCAGCAGTTTCGGGTGGAATGAGCAGTTCTTC	CASSFGWNEQFF
TRBD1	TRBV3-1/TRBV3-2	TRBJ1-6	NA	TGTGCCAGCAGCCAAATGACAGGGCACTCACCCCTCCACTTT	CASSQMTGHSPLHF
TRBD1	TRBV29-1	TRBJ2-1	NA	TGCAGCGTTGGAGGACAGGGCAGCTACAATGAGCAGTTCTTC	CSVGGQGSYNEQFF
NA	TRBV18	TRBJ1-2	few	TGTGCCAGCTCACCACCGGGGGGGATTCATGGCTACACCTTC	CASSPPGGIHGYTF
TRBD1	TRBV9	TRBJ1-5	NA	TGTGCCAGCAGCGCAGGACAGGGGACGAGAAGCAATCAGCCCCAGCATTTT	CASSAGQGTRSNQPQHF
TRBD1	TRBV27	TRBJ2-3	NA	TGTGCCAGCAGTTTGGACGGGACAGGGTACCCAGATACGCAGTATTTT	CASSLDGTGYPDTQYF
NA	TRBV13	TRBJ2-3	NA	TGTGCCAGCAGCCCAACCAGGTGGGCAGATACGCAGTATTTT	CASSPTRWADTQYF
NA	TRBV6-2/TRBV6-3	TRBJ1-1	NA	TGTGCCAGCAGTTACGGGGGGAAGGGGCCGGCTGAAGCTTTCTTT	CASSYGGKGPAEAFF
TRBD1	TRBV5-1	TRBJ2-1	NA	TGCGCCAGCAGTTCTACAGGGGATCGCGGCTCCTACAATGAGCAGTTCTTC	CASSSTGDRGSYNEQFF
NA	TRBV27	TRBJ2-2	few	TGTGCCAGCAGTTTACGGGGGAGGCCTAACACCGGGGAGCTGTTTTTT	CASSLRGRPNTGELFF
NA	TRBV18	TRBJ2-3	NA	TGTGCCAGCTCAAACCGGGATCCCGTAGTGGATACGCAGTATTTT	CASSNRDPVVDTQYF
TRBD2	TRBV5-1	TRBJ2-3	NA	TGCGCCAGCAGCTCCGGGACTACAAGCACAGATACGCAGTATTTT	CASSSGTTSTDTQYF
TRBD1	TRBV9	TRBJ2-1	NA	TGTGCCAGCAGCGTAAGTCTGACAGGGGGGCACAATGAGCAGTTCTTC	CASSVSLTGGHNEQFF
TRBD1	TRBV2	TRBJ1-2	NA	TGTGCCAGCAGAGGACTGGGGCAGGGGGATGGCTACACCTTC	CASRGLGQGDGYTF
TRBD2	TRBV5-4	TRBJ2-1	NA	TGTGCCAGCAGCTTTCTAGGGTTAGCGGGAACCTACAATGAGCAGTTCTTC	CASSFLGLAGTYNEQFF
NA	TRBV27	TRBJ1-5	NA	TGTGCCAGCAGTTTAATAAGAGATCAGCCCCAGCATTTT	CASSLIRDQPQHF
NA	TRBV2	TRBJ1-5	NA	TGTGCCAGCAGTGAACAGGGGATCAATCAGCCCCAGCATTTT	CASSEQGINQPQHF
TRBD2	TRBV7-7	TRBJ2-5	NA	TGTGCTAGCAGCTTTAGCGGGGGGTCCCAAGAGACCCAGTACTTC	CASSFSGGSQETQYF
TRBD1	TRBV27	TRBJ2-7	NA	TGTGCCAGCAGCCTACTAGGGGGACAGTACGAGCAGTACTTC	CASSLLGGQYEQYF
TRBD1	TRBV5-1	TRBJ2-3	NA	TGCGCCAGCGCCAGGGGACAGGGTACAGATACGCAGTATTTT	CASARGQGTDTQYF
NA	TRBV6-5	TRBJ1-1	NA	TGTGCCAGCAGTTACTCGTCCGTATGGCCGCAGACAGAAGCTTTCTTT	CASSYSSVWPQTEAFF
TRBD2	TRBV2	TRBJ2-7	NA	TGTGCCAGCAGTGAAGCGTCACTAGCGTTGTACTTC	CASSEASLALYF
NA	TRBV12-5	TRBJ2-7	once	TGTGCTAGTGGGTTCCGAGACTCCTACGAGCAGTACTTC	CASGFRDSYEQYF
TRBD2	TRBV15	TRBJ2-3	NA	TGTGCCACCAGCTTAGCCGGGACTAGGGGAATCACAGATACGCAGTATTTT	CATSLAGTRGITDTQYF
NA	TRBV6-1	TRBJ1-4	once	TGTGCCAGCAGTGAAGGCAGGGCGTGGAAACTGTTTTTT	CASSEGRAWKLFF
NA	TRBV11-3	TRBJ2-1	NA	TGTGCCAGCAGCTTAATGCAGGGCCATGAGCAGTTCTTC	CASSLMQGHEQFF
TRBD1	TRBV7-9	TRBJ1-4	NA	TGTGCCAGCAGAAACGGGACAGGGGGCGTCGGAAAACTGTTTTTT	CASRNGTGGVGKLFF
NA	TRBV7-3	TRBJ1-2	NA	TGTGCCAGCAGCTTAAGGAGGGACTCGAACTATGGCTACACCTTC	CASSLRRDSNYGYTF
NA	TRBV21-1	TRBJ2-7	NA	TGTGCCACCAGAAAGGGGCTGACAGGGGGGTCCTACGAGCAGTACTTC	CATRKGLTGGSYEQYF
NA	TRBV7-2	TRBJ2-3	NA	TGTGCCAGCCCGAGGGCTAGCCTTTCGGATACGCAGTATTTT	CASPRASLSDTQYF
TRBD1	TRBV7-8	TRBJ2-5	few	TGTGCCAGCAGCAGGGACAGAGAAGAGACCCAGTACTTC	CASSRDREETQYF
TRBD1	TRBV29-1	TRBJ2-7	few	TGCAGCGTTGAAGATATTAGGGACAGGGGCGGTCGCGAGCAGTACTTC	CSVEDIRDRGGREQYF
TRBD2	TRBV9	TRBJ2-3	NA	TGTGCCAGCAGCGGTAGCGGGGGAGGAACAGATACGCAGTATTTT	CASSGSGGGTDTQYF
TRBD1	TRBV18	TRBJ2-5	NA	TGTGCCAGCTCAACAGGGGTCGTAATAGAGACCCAGTACTTC	CASSTGVVIETQYF
NA	TRBV7-3	TRBJ2-3	NA	TGTGCCAGCAGCCCGAGGGGGTTAAGGGAAACAGATACGCAGTATTTT	CASSPRGLRETDTQYF
NA	TRBV19	TRBJ2-7	once	TGTGCCAGTAGTAACGGGGGACTCTACGAGCAGTACTTC	CASSNGGLYEQYF
NA	TRBV11-3	TRBJ2-1	NA	TGTGCCAGCAGCCCCCTGGGAGTATCCAATGAGCAGTTCTTC	CASSPLGVSNEQFF
NA	TRBV5-4	TRBJ1-4	NA	TGTGCCACCAGGGAGGGTAATGAAAAACTGTTTTTT	CATREGNEKLFF
NA	TRBV5-4	TRBJ1-2	many	TGTGCCAGCAGCTTGGATACAGGGCGCGGCTACACCTTC	CASSLDTGRGYTF